Below are 26 T cell receptor beta chains sequenced from a single sample in a study of prognosis after radiotherapy for stage I lung cancer. TCR beta CDR3 was amplified from genomic DNA by two-round multiplex PCR. Every TRBV and TRBJ gene had its own specific primer in first-round PCR. TCRdb re-called the multiplex PCR reads through MiXCR, storing one row per CDR3 protein. This table holds some 60,000 distinct CDR3 sequences, 26% found once. Sequencing was performed on PBMCs, taken before or after stereotactic body radiation therapy (not recorded which). Source of these receptors: a donor of 50 years or more with non-small cell lung cancer.

Ten or more counts support this clonotype. The chain is built from TRBV9 and TRBJ1-5, with D tentatively TRBD1 (5 bases). The CDR3 covers 15 residues. Germline CDR1 is SGDLS and CDR2 is YYNGEE. Trimming shortened V by 0 bases and J by 5 bases, and 12 bases separated the two germline ends. The CDR3 nucleotides are TGTGCCAGCAGCGTAGGGTGGGGGTCCGATCAGCCCCAGCATTTT. Its translation: CASSVGWGSDQPQHF.

By its share, this clonotype is medium-sized. This chain joins TRBV7-2 and TRBJ2-1; 10 bases are shared with TRBD2. J was trimmed by 6 bases and V by 5 bases; bases with no gene match: 7. Per germline, CDR1 SGHTA and CDR2 FQGNSA. The CDR3 extends over 15 amino acids. In DNA, the CDR3 is TGTGCCAGCAGCGCATTAGCGGGGGGACTCAATGAGCAGTTCTTC. Its translation is CASSALAGGLNEQFF.

This rearrangement joins TRBV11-2 to TRBJ2-7, with TRBD2 as a possible D gene (5 bases). V lost 4 bases, J lost 4 bases, and 17 bases lay in between. Germline CDR1 is SGHAT and CDR2 is FQNNGV. The CDR3 has 15 amino acids. In DNA, the CDR3 is TGTGCCAGCAGCTGGACCCGGGGAGACGCTTACGAGCAGTACTTC. This codes for CASSWTRGDAYEQYF. The full variable domain, completed using reference TRBV11-2 and TRBJ2-7, is EAGVAQSPRYKIIEKRQSVAFWCNPISGHATLYWYQQILGQGPKLLIQFQNNGVVDDSQLPKDRFSAERLKGVDSTLKIQPAKLEDSAVYLCASSWTRGDAYEQYFGPGTRLTVT.

This clonotype has a single count. This likely comes from a read error, as the CDR3 has no conserved phenylalanine or tryptophan at its end. The chain has TRBV6-1 and TRBJ1-6, with TRBD1 matching over 7 bases. Trimming cost V 11 bases and J 7 bases; bases outside gene matches: 8. The CDR3 runs 13 residues. The V gene's germline CDR1 is MNHNS and CDR2 SASEGT. CDR3 protein: CASGTDRNSPLHS. CDR3 in DNA: TGTGCCTCCGGGACAGATCGAAATTCACCCCTCCACTCT.

This clonotype was recorded only once. This may arise from a read error, as a much more abundant clone is one base away. The chain uses TRBV20-1 and TRBJ2-5; no reliable D call. The CDR3 has 10 residues. Germline V gives CDR1 DFQATT, CDR2 SNEGSKA (reference sequence). DNA for the CDR3: TGCAGTGCTAGAAAAGAGAACCAGTACTTC. This sequence encodes CSARKENQYF.

This clonotype was recorded many times. V usage is TRBV20-1 and J usage is TRBJ2-5; a possible D gene is TRBD1 (5 bases). Germline-derived CDR1 and CDR2 are DFQATT and SNEGSKA (reference sequence). The CDR3 covers 14 residues. Trimming removed 0 bases from V and 7 bases from J, with 15 bases in between. The CDR3 protein is CSARDRAGMGTQYF. The CDR3, as DNA: TGCAGTGCTAGAGATCGGGCAGGGATGGGGACCCAGTACTTC.

In regard to this clonotype: An end of the junction differs from the germline gene, which may be a read error. V usage is TRBV10-2 and J usage is TRBJ2-1, with D perhaps TRBD2 (6 bases). The CDR3 loop spans 15 amino acids. Per the germline V gene, CDR1 is WSHSY and CDR2 is SAAADI. CDR3 region: CASKVGGASDNEQFF. CDR3 nucleotides: TGCGCCAGCAAGGTCGGGGGTGCCTCCGACAATGAGCAGTTCTTC.

This clonotype was seen many times. The V and J genes are TRBV28 and TRBJ1-1, with D unclear. This CDR3 has 14 amino acids. Germline lookup yields CDR1 MDHEN and CDR2 SYDVKM. With 5 bases removed from V and 0 bases from J, the gap between germline ends came to 10 bases. CDR3 loop: CASSREGLNTEAFF. The CDR3 DNA sequence: TGTGCCAGCAGTCGTGAGGGCCTGAACACTGAAGCTTTCTTT.

This clonotype was counted at least ten times. The chain uses TRBV6-1 and TRBJ2-7; D unclear. Germline assignment: CDR1 MNHNS and CDR2 SASEGT. V was cut by 5 bases and J by 6 bases, with 17 bases left in between. The CDR3 length is 14 residues. DNA of the CDR3: TGTGCCAGCAGTCCCCGGACCGCATCCCTCGAGCAGTACTTC. Residues: CASSPRTASLEQYF.

This clonotype was found many times. This chain connects TRBV20-1 to TRBJ1-2; D gene uncertain. The CDR3 spans 13 residues. The germline gives CDR1 DFQATT, CDR2 SNEGSKA (reference sequence). V gave up 4 bases and J gave up 4 bases, with 13 bases separating them. Here the CDR3 reads CSATGMRSYGYTF. For the CDR3, the DNA is TGCAGTGCTACTGGAATGCGGAGCTATGGCTACACCTTC.

V usage is TRBV28 and J usage is TRBJ1-6, with D maybe TRBD1 (5 bases). Germline V gives CDR1 MDHEN, CDR2 SYDVKM. The CDR3 has 14 residues. Trimming took off 6 bases at V and 10 bases at J, with 16 bases between the two ends. Here the CDR3 reads CASSGGALDSPLHF. CDR3 bases: TGTGCCAGCAGCGGAGGGGCCCTTGACTCACCCCTCCACTTT.

This clonotype came up many times. The V call is TRBV30, the J call TRBJ2-5; TRBD2 agrees at 9 bases. Germline V gene sequence: CDR1 GTSNPN, CDR2 SVGIG (reference sequence). V was pared by 5 bases and J by 4 bases, with 8 bases of the junction left unmatched. This CDR3 is 14 amino acids long. The CDR3 nucleotides are TGTGCCTGGGTCCAGGGACTAGCCCCAGAGACCCAGTACTTC. Protein product: CAWVQGLAPETQYF.

This clonotype was seen ten or more times. The chain recombines TRBV20-1 with TRBJ1-5; TRBD1 might be the D (5 bases). From germline, CDR1 is DFQATT and CDR2 SNEGSKA (reference sequence). The CDR3 extends over 13 amino acids. V was trimmed by 6 bases and J by 2 bases, leaving 11 bases between them. The CDR3 sequence is CSAKGVGNQPQHF. In DNA, the CDR3 is TGCAGTGCCAAAGGGGTAGGCAATCAGCCCCAGCATTTT.

The V and J genes are TRBV6-1 and TRBJ2-3, with D uncertain. The germline V gene encodes CDR1 MNHNS and CDR2 SASEGT. The CDR3 sequence is 14 residues long. V lost 4 bases, J lost 10 bases, and 18 bases lay in between. As DNA, the CDR3 is TGTGCCAGCAGTGGACACTGGACGGATCGCGCGCAGTATTTT. This translates into CASSGHWTDRAQYF.

On this clonotype: This sequence may be a read error, since a much larger clone differs from it by one base. The chain employs TRBV5-1 and TRBJ2-1, with D hard to call. Looked up from germline, CDR1 is SGHRS and CDR2 is YFSETQ. V dropped 0 bases and J dropped 4 bases, with 11 bases sitting between them. The CDR3 has 15 amino acids. CDR3 DNA sequence: TGCGCCAGCAGCTTGGGGTGGGTGGGATACAATGAGCAGTTCTTC. Its translation: CASSLGWVGYNEQFF.

Note on this clonotype: The conserved final phenylalanine or tryptophan is absent from the CDR3, which likely points to a read error. J is TRBJ1-4 and V is TRBV6-2 or TRBV6-3; D not resolved. Germline V CDR1 and CDR2: MNHEY, SVGEGT. V gave up 4 bases and J gave up 8 bases, with 8 bases separating them. The CDR3 contains 12 residues. The CDR3 reads CASSFDREKLFY. The CDR3 region has the DNA TGTGCCAGCAGTTTCGACCGGGAAAAACTGTTTTAT.

Comments on this clonotype: One base away lies a much larger clone, so this may be a sequencing read error. The CDR3 bases are TGTGCCAGCTCATCGACCAGGGGGCGGTCTGGAAACACCATATATTTT. It codes for CASSSTRGRSGNTIYF. The chain joins TRBV18 to TRBJ1-3; 8 bases fit TRBD1. The CDR3 length is 16 residues. From germline, CDR1 is KGHSH and CDR2 LQKENI. Trimming removed 5 bases from V and 1 base from J; junction bases left unmatched: 7.

This clonotype occurred many times. The chain uses TRBV28 and TRBJ2-5; a possible D gene is TRBD2 (6 bases). Trimming left V 3 bases short and J 2 bases short, with 10 bases between. Germline V gene data show CDR1 as MDHEN and CDR2 as SYDVKM. CDR3 length equals 14 residues. The CDR3 loop is CASSFGGIQETQYF. The DNA for the CDR3 is TGTGCCAGCAGTTTCGGGGGAATTCAAGAGACCCAGTACTTC.

Concerning this clonotype itself: Being one base from a much bigger clone, this may be a read error. V gene TRBV20-1 combines with J gene TRBJ1-1; D gene unclear. Germline V gene data show CDR1 as DFQATT and CDR2 as SNEGSKA (reference sequence). Trimming pared 4 bases from V and 6 bases from J, leaving 9 bases between. The CDR3 consists of 11 residues. The CDR3 loop is CSAIRDPEAFF. CDR3 nucleotides: TGCAGTGCTATCAGAGATCCTGAAGCTTTCTTT.

This clonotype was observed at least ten times. V and J are TRBV30 and TRBJ1-6; D remains unclear. V lost 2 bases, J lost 7 bases, and 9 bases lay in between. The length of the CDR3 is 13 residues. Germline-derived CDR1 and CDR2 are GTSNPN and SVGIG (reference sequence). The CDR3 sequence: CAWSKSLNSPLHF. CDR3 DNA sequence: TGTGCCTGGAGTAAAAGTTTAAATTCACCCCTCCACTTT.

This clonotype has at least ten counts. The V call is TRBV12-3 or TRBV12-4, the J call TRBJ1-1; possibly TRBD1 for D (5 bases). Trimming stripped 1 base from V and 6 bases from J, with 9 bases between. This CDR3 region has 13 residues. CDR3 in amino acids: CASSLGLGAEAFF. The CDR3, as DNA: TGTGCCAGCAGTTTAGGGTTGGGGGCTGAAGCTTTCTTT.

This sequence joins TRBV20-1 and TRBJ2-7; a weak D match, TRBD1 (6 bases). Germline V CDR1 and CDR2: DFQATT, SNEGSKA (reference sequence). Trimming removed 6 bases from V and 1 base from J, with 19 bases in between. The CDR3 is made up of 15 amino acids. CDR3 amino acids: CSASPTGTFSYEQYF. In nucleotides, the CDR3 is TGCAGTGCCTCCCCCACCGGGACATTTTCCTACGAGCAGTACTTC.

For this clonotype: A read error likely explains this, since a far larger clone differs by one base. The V gene is TRBV5-1, the J gene TRBJ2-5, with 9 bases fitting TRBD2. The germline gives CDR1 SGHRS, CDR2 YFSETQ. This CDR3 has 15 amino acids. Written as DNA, the CDR3 is TGCGCCAGCAGCGTTAGCGGGGGCCCCAACAATGAGCGGTTCTTC. It specifies CASSVSGGPNNERFF.

Turning to this clonotype: One end of the junction is discordant with germline, which a read error may explain. The chain uses TRBV9 and TRBJ2-2; D may correspond to TRBD1 or TRBD2 (6 bases each). Germline V gives CDR1 SGDLS, CDR2 YYNGEE. This CDR3 contains 15 residues. The CDR3 sequence: CASSVSWGASGELFF. The CDR3 region has the DNA TGTGCCAGTAGCGTTAGCTGGGGGGCGTCCGGGGAGCTGTTTTTT. Filled out from reference TRBV9 and TRBJ2-2, the complete variable domain reads DSGVTQTPKHLITATGQRVTLRCSPRSGDLSVYWYQQSLDQGLQFLIQYYNGEERAKGNILERFSAQQFPDLHSELNLSSLELGDSALYFCASSVSWGASGELFFGEGSRLTVL.

There are many counts of this clonotype. V gene TRBV29-1 combines with J gene TRBJ2-7; D gene uncertain. This CDR3 has 14 amino acids. V was cut by 0 bases and J by 7 bases, with 16 bases left in between. Germline CDR1 SQVTM, CDR2 ANQGSEA. The CDR3 bases are TGCAGCGTTGAAGAGGGCGTCGGGTTGAGGGAGCAGTACTTC. Its translation is CSVEEGVGLREQYF.

Concerning this clonotype: A clone one base away is much larger, so this may be a read error. This chain connects TRBV3-1 to TRBJ2-6; perhaps TRBD1 as D (5 bases). Germline-derived CDR1 and CDR2 are LGHDT and YNNKEL (reference sequence). Trimming removed 5 bases from V and 2 bases from J, with 10 bases in between. This CDR3 has 15 amino acids. CDR3 coding DNA: TGTGCCAGCAGCTTTCAAGGGGCTGGGGCCAACGTCCTGACTTTC. It translates to CASSFQGAGANVLTF.